Presented here are 32 T cell receptor beta chains from one specimen sequenced in a study of CD8+ T cells in alopecia areata. RNA extraction was followed by reverse transcription into cDNA, which acted as the sequencing template. Method: immunoSEQ multiplex PCR; TCRdb's copy keeps in-frame clones and lacks some. The data show some 200,000 clones, 59% seen once. The material sequenced was CD4+ T cells sorted from blood, taken at week 0. All receptors come from a human donor with alopecia areata.

The chain is built from TRBV18 and TRBJ1-4, with no clear D. From germline, CDR1 is KGHSH and CDR2 LQKENI. V was cut by 2 bases and J by 7 bases, with 8 bases left in between. This CDR3 spans 13 amino acids. CDR3: CASSPTRREKLFF. CDR3 bases: TGTGCCAGCTCACCAACAAGACGTGAAAAACTGTTTTTT.

This clone was counted once. This chain uses TRBV7-9 with TRBJ1-1; D not resolved. CDR1 and CDR2 from the germline V gene are SEHNR and FQNEAQ (reference sequence). CDR3 size: 13 residues. V was pared by 4 bases and J by 5 bases, with 11 bases between. The DNA for the CDR3 is TGTGCCAGCAGCTCAACGGACGAAACTGAAGCTTTCTTT. Protein product: CASSSTDETEAFF.

This chain links TRBV18 with TRBJ1-6; a possible D gene is TRBD1 (5 bases). This CDR3 contains 17 residues. V dropped 5 bases and J dropped 8 bases, with 22 bases sitting between them. Germline CDR1 and CDR2: KGHSH and LQKENI. The CDR3: CASSARNPGRAHSPLHF. CDR3 in DNA: TGTGCCAGCTCAGCAAGGAATCCAGGCAGGGCCCATTCACCCCTCCACTTT.

The chain uses TRBV25-1 and TRBJ2-3; 9 bases are shared with TRBD1. Germline CDR1 and CDR2: MGHDK and SYGVNS. The CDR3 is 14 amino acids. The ends lost 6 bases at V and 1 base at J; junction bases unmatched: 2. Here the CDR3 reads CASSRDRGTDTQYF. The DNA of the CDR3 is TGTGCCAGCAGCCGGGACAGGGGCACAGATACGCAGTATTTT. The full variable domain, in which reference TRBV25-1 and TRBJ2-3 provide the parts outside the CDR3, is EADIYQTPRYLVIGTGKKITLECSQTMGHDKMYWYQQDPGMELHLIHYSYGVNSTEKGDLSSESTVSRIRTEHFPLTLESARPSHTSQYLCASSRDRGTDTQYFGPGTRLTVL.

J is TRBJ2-7 and V is TRBV7-9; the D gene is possibly TRBD1 (6 bases). The length of the CDR3 is 14 residues. Trimming left V 4 bases short and J 6 bases short, with 16 bases between. Germline CDR1 and CDR2: SEHNR and FQNEAQ (reference sequence). The CDR3 is CASSSDRISIEQYF. The CDR3 DNA reads TGTGCCAGCAGCTCCGACAGGATTTCCATCGAGCAGTACTTC.

This sequence joins TRBV2 and TRBJ2-3; 7 bases align to TRBD1. The CDR3 loop spans 16 amino acids. J gave up 4 bases and V 4 bases, and 11 bases lay outside the gene matches. Germline CDR1 reads SNHLY; CDR2 reads FYNNEI. The CDR3 nucleotides are TGTGCCAGCAGTGCCAGGACAGGAAGTGCGGCAGATACGCAGTATTTT. This gives the protein CASSARTGSAADTQYF.

This clone was counted only a few times. The chain joins TRBV10-3 to TRBJ2-2; no clear D gene. CDR1 ENHRY and CDR2 SYGVKD come from the germline V gene. This CDR3 spans 12 amino acids. V lost 4 bases to trimming and J lost 5 bases, with 5 bases between them. CDR3 nucleotide sequence: TGTGCCATCAGTGCGGGTACCGGGGAGCTGTTTTTT. It is translated as CAISAGTGELFF.

This clone was detected only a few times. This rearrangement joins TRBV5-5 to TRBJ1-1, with D maybe TRBD1 (6 bases). Germline CDR1 SGHKS, CDR2 YYEKEE (reference sequence). V was trimmed by 7 bases and J by 0 bases, leaving 7 bases between them. There are 12 residues in the CDR3. The CDR3 region is CASGQMNTEAFF. The DNA for the CDR3 is TGTGCCAGCGGACAGATGAACACTGAAGCTTTCTTT.

This rearrangement joins TRBV29-1 to TRBJ2-3; perhaps D is TRBD1 or TRBD2 (6 bases each). The CDR3 is 15 residues long. Trimming cost V 8 bases and J 4 bases, with 22 bases left between them. The V gene's germline CDR1 is SQVTM and CDR2 ANQGSEA. Here the CDR3 reads CSCPGAGVFPDTQYF. DNA of the CDR3: TGCAGCTGTCCGGGGGCAGGGGTATTTCCAGATACGCAGTATTTT.

The chain employs TRBV29-1 and TRBJ1-4; D unclear. The CDR3 extends over 12 amino acids. V was shortened by 4 bases and J by 11 bases, with 14 bases between the two germline ends. Germline V gene data show CDR1 as SQVTM and CDR2 as ANQGSEA. DNA of the CDR3: TGCAGCGTTGCGGAGGTTTCCGGGAAACTGTTTTTT. It is translated as CSVAEVSGKLFF.

In this sample, this clone turned up a few times. V and J are TRBV11-3 and TRBJ1-4; 8 positions agree with TRBD1. The V gene end was trimmed by 5 bases and the J gene end by 7 bases; junction bases not matched to a gene: 3. CDR1 SGHNT and CDR2 YENEEA come from the germline V gene. This CDR3 has 13 amino acids. CDR3 DNA: TGTGCCAGCAGCATAACAGGGGGTGAAAAACTGTTTTTT. The encoded protein is CASSITGGEKLFF. Looking up the rest from reference TRBV11-3 and TRBJ1-4 gives the full variable domain: EAGVVQSPRYKIIEKKQPVAFWCNPISGHNTLYWYLQNLGQGPELLIRYENEEAVDDSQLPKDRFSAERLKGVDSTLKIQPAELGDSAVYLCASSITGGEKLFFGSGTQLSVL.

This chain connects TRBV10-3 to TRBJ2-5, with D perhaps being TRBD1 or TRBD2 (5 bases each). V was pared by 6 bases and J by 1 base, with 9 bases between. The CDR3 loop spans 13 amino acids. CDR1 and CDR2 from the germline V gene are ENHRY and SYGVKD. The CDR3 loop is CAIRNGAQETQYF. In DNA form, the CDR3 reads TGTGCCATCAGAAACGGGGCCCAAGAGACCCAGTACTTC.

V is TRBV9 and J is TRBJ1-2, with D possibly matching TRBD1 (5 bases). Trimming took 3 bases from V and 4 from J, leaving 13 bases between them. Germline values: CDR1 SGDLS, CDR2 YYNGEE. This CDR3 has 14 residues. CDR3 nucleotides: TGTGCCAGCAGCGAGCGGGGCATCCCCTATGGCTACACCTTC. It encodes CASSERGIPYGYTF.

This rearrangement joins TRBV20-1 to TRBJ2-7; no clear D. The CDR3 covers 11 residues. The V end was cut by 1 base, the J end by 7 bases, with 8 bases between. Germline CDR1 is DFQATT and CDR2 is SNEGSKA (reference sequence). CDR3 nucleotides: TGCAGTGCTAGAGCACTTGGGGAGCAGTACTTC. This sequence encodes CSARALGEQYF.

This clone was recorded only once. This chain links TRBV5-1 with TRBJ2-3; D could derive from TRBD1 or TRBD2 (7 bases each). Germline V lookup: CDR1 SGHRS, CDR2 YFSETQ. CDR3 size: 14 residues. The V end lost 4 bases, the J end lost 4 bases, and 13 bases lay between the germline ends. Here the CDR3 reads CASSVQGGPDTQYF. The CDR3 nucleotides are TGCGCCAGCAGCGTGCAGGGGGGGCCAGATACGCAGTATTTT.

The rearrangement links TRBV29-1 to TRBJ2-5, with 7 bases matching TRBD2. J was trimmed by 5 bases and V by 4 bases; bases with no gene match: 7. Looked up from germline, CDR1 is SQVTM and CDR2 is ANQGSEA. The CDR3 contains 13 residues. The CDR3 loop reads CSVVSGGGETQYF. CDR3 coding DNA: TGCAGCGTTGTATCGGGGGGTGGCGAGACCCAGTACTTC.

The J gene is TRBJ1-5, the V gene TRBV29-1; D perhaps matches TRBD1 (6 bases). Trimming shortened V by 4 bases and J by 3 bases, and 10 bases separated the two germline ends. The V gene's germline CDR1 is SQVTM and CDR2 ANQGSEA. There are 13 residues in the CDR3. The CDR3: CSVARGDNQPQHF. In DNA form, the CDR3 reads TGCAGCGTTGCTAGGGGGGACAATCAGCCCCAGCATTTT.

The J gene is TRBJ1-5, the V gene TRBV6-5; D is ambiguous. Germline V gene data show CDR1 as MNHEY and CDR2 as SVGAGI. The V end lost 1 base, the J end lost 3 bases, and 13 bases lay between the germline ends. The CDR3 consists of 16 residues. CDR3 DNA: TGTGCCAGCAGTTACTTGGCTGGGCGGGACAATCAGCCCCAGCATTTT. Protein: CASSYLAGRDNQPQHF.

The V gene is TRBV7-2, the J gene TRBJ2-2; a possible D gene is TRBD1 (5 bases). The CDR3 has 15 residues. Germline V gives CDR1 SGHTA, CDR2 FQGNSA. V gave up 0 bases and J gave up 7 bases, with 12 bases separating them. CDR3 in amino acids: CASSLAWGRGGELFF. The DNA for the CDR3 is TGTGCCAGCAGCTTAGCTTGGGGCCGAGGCGGGGAGCTGTTTTTT. Full variable domain (remainder filled in from reference TRBV7-2 and TRBJ2-2): GAGVSQSPSNKVTEKGKDVELRCDPISGHTALYWYRQSLGQGLEFLIYFQGNSAPDKSGLPSDRFSAERTGGSVSTLTIQRTQQEDSAVYLCASSLAWGRGGELFFGEGSRLTVL.

This clone was picked up a small number of times. V and J are TRBV4-2 and TRBJ2-7, with D possibly TRBD2 on 5 matching bases. Germline CDR1 LGHNA, CDR2 YNFKEQ. V lost 0 bases and J 9 bases, leaving 12 bases between the germline ends. This CDR3 is 13 amino acids long. The chain's CDR3 is CASSQDQQRLQYF. The CDR3 DNA reads as TGTGCCAGCAGCCAAGATCAACAGCGGCTGCAGTACTTC.

Remarks on this clone: Other nucleotide sequences from this sample produce the same CDR3. The V and J genes are TRBV29-1 and TRBJ1-2; D remains unclear. Germline assignment: CDR1 SQVTM and CDR2 ANQGSEA. There are 11 residues in the CDR3. Trimming cost V 4 bases and J 2 bases, with 5 bases left between them. The CDR3 loop is CSVGTNYGYTF. CDR3 in DNA: TGCAGCGTTGGGACCAACTATGGCTACACCTTC.

The CDR3 sequence: CSVVGGLGEQYF. The CDR3 DNA follows: TGCAGCGTTGTCGGCGGACTTGGAGAGCAGTACTTC. The chain is built from TRBV29-1 and TRBJ2-7; tentative D call: TRBD2 (5 bases). Germline V lookup: CDR1 SQVTM, CDR2 ANQGSEA. The ends were cut back, 4 bases at V and 7 bases at J, with 14 bases in the middle. This CDR3 is built from 12 residues.

The chain couples TRBV6-5 to TRBJ1-6, with D possibly TRBD1 on 5 matching bases. Trimming removed 6 bases from V and 8 bases from J, with 14 bases in between. From germline, CDR1 is MNHEY and CDR2 SVGAGI. The CDR3 is 14 residues long. DNA of the CDR3: TGTGCCAGCAGAATGGACGGGGGGGATTCACCCCTCCACTTT. This codes for CASRMDGGDSPLHF.

This clone has just a few counts. This sequence joins TRBV29-1 and TRBJ2-1, with no clear D. V lost 4 bases and J 5 bases, leaving 12 bases between the germline ends. Germline V gives CDR1 SQVTM, CDR2 ANQGSEA. The CDR3 contains 13 residues. The CDR3 nucleotides read TGCAGCGTTGTAAACAGCTGGGACAATGAGCAGTTCTTC. Translating gives CSVVNSWDNEQFF.

The rearrangement uses TRBV29-1 and TRBJ2-3, with 9 bases lining up with TRBD2. Germline-derived CDR1 and CDR2 are SQVTM and ANQGSEA. After removal of 3 bases from V and 0 bases from J, the junction contained 7 bases not matched to a gene. This CDR3 is built from 16 residues. CDR3 sequence (DNA): TGCAGCGTTGACGGTCTAGCGGGGACTAGCACAGATACGCAGTATTTT. This encodes CSVDGLAGTSTDTQYF.

The rearrangement joins TRBV7-9 to TRBJ2-1; TRBD1 matches at 8 bases. The CDR3 is 15 amino acids. Germline CDR1 and CDR2: SEHNR and FQNEAQ (reference sequence). V trimming: 5 bases; J trimming: 9 bases; junction bases outside the gene matches: 12. CDR3 amino acids: CASSLGTGGGPEQFF. The DNA of the CDR3 is TGTGCCAGCAGCCTCGGGACAGGCGGAGGTCCTGAGCAGTTCTTC.

V gene TRBV2 combines with J gene TRBJ2-5; D uncertain. Germline V gene data show CDR1 as SNHLY and CDR2 as FYNNEI. Trimming stripped 5 bases from V and 3 bases from J, with 7 bases between. The CDR3 is made up of 12 amino acids. Written as DNA, the CDR3 is TGTGCCAGCAGTAACAGAAAAGAGACCCAGTACTTC. It specifies CASSNRKETQYF.

The chain recombines TRBV30 with TRBJ1-1; tentative D call: TRBD1 (5 bases). The germline V gene has CDR1 GTSNPN and CDR2 SVGIG (reference sequence). V was clipped by 3 bases and J by 2 bases, with 13 bases between them. The CDR3 is 14 residues long. CDR3 loop: CAWSGETANTEAFF. The CDR3, as DNA: TGTGCCTGGAGCGGCGAGACAGCTAACACTGAAGCTTTCTTT.

V is TRBV2 and J is TRBJ1-1; no reliable D call. Germline CDR1 reads SNHLY; CDR2 reads FYNNEI. The CDR3 sequence is 13 residues long. V lost 6 bases and J 3 bases, leaving 11 bases between the germline ends. This CDR3 is CASRPNGDTEAFF. CDR3 nucleotide sequence: TGTGCCAGCAGACCAAACGGGGACACTGAAGCTTTCTTT.

The V call is TRBV29-1, the J call TRBJ1-2, with TRBD1 identical over 9 bases. The germline V gene encodes CDR1 SQVTM and CDR2 ANQGSEA. The CDR3 is 11 residues long. V was clipped by 5 bases and J by 7 bases; unmatched bases: 2. The CDR3 reads CSVNRGLGYTF. CDR3 DNA: TGCAGCGTTAACAGGGGGCTTGGCTACACCTTC.

The chain uses TRBV29-1 and TRBJ2-7; 7 positions match TRBD1. The CDR3 has 15 residues. CDR1 and CDR2 from the germline V gene are SQVTM and ANQGSEA. After removal of 3 bases from V and 0 bases from J, the junction contained 8 bases not matched to a gene. CDR3 sequence (DNA): TGCAGCGTTGAGTTGTTTACAGGGGACTCCTACGAGCAGTACTTC. This sequence encodes CSVELFTGDSYEQYF.

CDR3 sequence: CATTGWENTEAFF. Here the CDR3 DNA reads TGTGCCACCACCGGGTGGGAGAACACTGAAGCTTTCTTT. V is TRBV7-2 and J is TRBJ1-1; D is undetermined. The CDR3 spans 13 residues. The germline V gene has CDR1 SGHTA and CDR2 FQGNSA. V was clipped by 10 bases and J by 1 base, with 13 bases between them.